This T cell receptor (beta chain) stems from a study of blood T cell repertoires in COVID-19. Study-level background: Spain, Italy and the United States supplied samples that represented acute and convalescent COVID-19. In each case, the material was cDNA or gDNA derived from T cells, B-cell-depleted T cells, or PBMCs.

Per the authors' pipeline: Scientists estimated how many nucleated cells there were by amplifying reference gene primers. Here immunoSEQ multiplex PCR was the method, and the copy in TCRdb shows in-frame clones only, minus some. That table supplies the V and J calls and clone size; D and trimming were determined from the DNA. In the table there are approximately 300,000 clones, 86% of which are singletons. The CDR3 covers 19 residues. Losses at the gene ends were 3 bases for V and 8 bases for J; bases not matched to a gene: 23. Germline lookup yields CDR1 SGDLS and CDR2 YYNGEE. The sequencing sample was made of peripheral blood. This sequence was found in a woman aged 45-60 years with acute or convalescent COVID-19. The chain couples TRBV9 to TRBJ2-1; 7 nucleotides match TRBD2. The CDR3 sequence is CASSGIVHGRESYIYEQFF. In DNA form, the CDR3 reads TGTGCCAGCAGCGGTATCGTTCATGGGCGGGAGAGTTATATCTATGAGCAGTTCTTC.